The clone carrying this T cell receptor (beta chain) was seen more than once but under ten times. The sample belongs to a study of control samples from healthy donors and cancer patients. Some clones are missing from TCRdb's copy, which holds only in-frame ones; the method was immunoSEQ multiplex PCR. In the table there are about 140,000 clones, 85% to 95% of which are singletons. The TCR comes from a man aged 40-49 years in good health. The sequenced material came from blood.

CDR3 loop: CASSEAEMEFF. The CDR3, as DNA: TGTGCCAGCAGCGAAGCGGAGATGGAGTTCTTC. The rearrangement uses TRBV7-9 and TRBJ2-1; weak D call: TRBD2 (5 bases). V was trimmed by 5 bases and J by 14 bases, leaving 13 bases between them. CDR3 length: 11 amino acids. Germline CDR1 reads SEHNR; CDR2 reads FQNEAQ (reference sequence).